The rows below give T cell receptor beta chains drawn from one sample of a study of cytomegalovirus exposure and HLA in healthy donors. Libraries were prepared by immunoSEQ multiplex PCR; TCRdb keeps only in-frame clonotypes and omits some of them. The sample yields approximately 140,000 clones, roughly 79% seen once. Material: PBMCs. The source is a male donor in good health and CMV-seronegative. The CDR3 runs from the conserved cysteine through the conserved F or W. D genes are given only for firm matches. Only part of the rows carry a size: once, few, many, or a class if the clone is expanded.

j_call,v_call,clone_size,d_call,cdr3_nt,cdr3_aa
TRBJ1-2,TRBV10-3,NA,NA,TGTGCCATCAGTGAGCCGACCGCCGGTGGAGAGGGCTACACCTTC,CAISEPTAGGEGYTF
TRBJ1-1,TRBV19,NA,TRBD1,TGTGCCAGTATAAGCAGGGGGCGGCGGGCTTTGGATACGGCTTTCTTT,CASISRGRRALDTAFF
TRBJ2-1,TRBV30,once,TRBD2,TGTGCCGGGACTAGCGGCGGCGATGAGCAGTTCTTC,CAGTSGGDEQFF
TRBJ1-1,TRBV29-1,NA,NA,TGCAGCGTCCATCGGGCTGGGGGGATTTACACTGAAGCTTTCTTT,CSVHRAGGIYTEAFF
TRBJ2-1,TRBV5-1,NA,TRBD2,TGCGCCAGCAGCTTGGCCATTGATGGGGGGGAGATCTTC,CASSLAIDGGEIF
TRBJ1-2,TRBV19,NA,NA,TGTGCCAGTAGCCATCGAACAGGGTGGGCTAACTATGGCTACACCTTC,CASSHRTGWANYGYTF
TRBJ1-2,TRBV27,NA,NA,TGTGCCAGAGGGAGGGGGGCAGGTGACTATGGCTACACCTTC,CARGRGAGDYGYTF
TRBJ1-2,TRBV2,NA,NA,TGTGCCAGCAGTGACTCAGGGTCCCGCTGGTATGGCTACACCTTC,CASSDSGSRWYGYTF
TRBJ1-3,TRBV5-1,NA,NA,TGCGCCAGCAGCCTCCCCTCTGGAAACACCATATATTTT,CASSLPSGNTIYF
TRBJ2-7,TRBV7-9,once,TRBD1,TGTGCCAGCAGAGAACAGGGGGTTTCCTACGAGCAGTACTTC,CASREQGVSYEQYF
TRBJ1-3,TRBV6-4,NA,TRBD1,TGTGCCAGCAGTGAGACAGGGGCATCTGGAAACACCATATATTTT,CASSETGASGNTIYF
TRBJ2-3,TRBV19,NA,NA,TGTGCCAGTAGGAGGATTGGACAGTCTCTCACAGATACGCAGTATTTT,CASRRIGQSLTDTQYF
TRBJ2-7,TRBV5-1,NA,NA,TGCGCCAGCAGCTTGGAAGCAGGACTCTACGAGCAGTACTTC,CASSLEAGLYEQYF
TRBJ2-1,TRBV7-2,NA,TRBD2,TGTGCCAGCAGCTTACCCCCCCCGACTAGCGGGTATTACAATGAGCAGTTCTTC,CASSLPPPTSGYYNEQFF
TRBJ1-1,TRBV18,NA,NA,TGTGCCAGCTCACTTTTCCGGGATATGAACACTGAAGCTTTCTTT,CASSLFRDMNTEAFF
TRBJ2-3,TRBV5-1,NA,TRBD2,TGCGCCAGCAGCTCACGACTAGCGGGACTCACAGATACGCAGTATTTT,CASSSRLAGLTDTQYF